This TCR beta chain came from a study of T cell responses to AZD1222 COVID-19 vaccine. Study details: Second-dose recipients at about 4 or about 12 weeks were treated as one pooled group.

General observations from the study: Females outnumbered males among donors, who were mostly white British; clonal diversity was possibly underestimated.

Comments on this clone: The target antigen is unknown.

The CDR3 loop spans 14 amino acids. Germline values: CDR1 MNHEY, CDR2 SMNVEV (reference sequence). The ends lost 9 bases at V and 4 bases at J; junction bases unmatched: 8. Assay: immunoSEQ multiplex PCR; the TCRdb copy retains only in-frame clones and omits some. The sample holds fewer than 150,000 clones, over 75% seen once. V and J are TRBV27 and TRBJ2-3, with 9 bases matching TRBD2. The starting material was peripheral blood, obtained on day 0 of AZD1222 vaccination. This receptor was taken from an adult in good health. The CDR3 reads CASNWGGRADTQYF. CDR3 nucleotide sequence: TGTGCCAGTAACTGGGGCGGGAGGGCAGATACGCAGTATTTT.